Below, 13 T cell receptor beta chains from the same sample are listed, as sequenced in a study of circulating and synovial CD4+ cells in juvenile arthritis. The protocol was immunoSEQ multiplex PCR, while the TCRdb copy is restricted to in-frame clones and leaves out a portion. The sample has some 35,000 clones, 95% to 96% seen once. Source material: CD4+ T cells from blood. The receptors stem from a human donor with juvenile idiopathic arthritis.

V is TRBV6-4 and J is TRBJ1-4, with 9 bases fitting TRBD1. Trimming at V came to 3 bases and at J to 8 bases, leaving 7 bases not matched to a gene. The CDR3 contains 15 residues. Germline CDR1 and CDR2: MRHNA and SNTAGT. Here the CDR3 DNA reads TGTGCCAGCAGTGAGCGGACAGGGGTAGAAGAAAAACTGTTTTTT. This translates into CASSERTGVEEKLFF.

The chain has TRBV27 and TRBJ1-2; 8 nucleotides line up with TRBD1. Germline V CDR1 and CDR2: MNHEY, SMNVEV (reference sequence). The V segment lost 2 bases and the J segment 3 bases; nucleotides outside the gene matches: 11. The CDR3 totals 17 residues. CDR3 bases: TGTGCCAGCAGTTTAACGGGCAACAGGGGGTCGGACTATGGCTACACCTTC. Encoded protein: CASSLTGNRGSDYGYTF.

J is TRBJ1-2 and V is TRBV10-3, with TRBD1 identical over 9 bases. The CDR3 loop spans 16 amino acids. The V and J ends lost 4 bases and 6 bases, in that order; junction bases with no gene match: 12. The germline CDR1 and CDR2 sequences are ENHRY and SYGVKD. Written as DNA, the CDR3 is TGTGCCATCAGTGCCCCCCTCCCGGGACAGGGTGATGGCTACACCTTC. Protein: CAISAPLPGQGDGYTF.

The J gene is TRBJ2-5, the V gene TRBV18; no firm D call. Germline CDR1 and CDR2: KGHSH and LQKENI. The germline V and J ends were trimmed by 3 bases and 4 bases, with 9 bases remaining between them. This CDR3 region has 13 residues. In nucleotides, the CDR3 is TGTGCCAGCTCACCCCTCTCAGGAGAGACCCAGTACTTC. Protein sequence: CASSPLSGETQYF.

The chain is built from TRBV4-1 and TRBJ2-7, with TRBD2 identical over 8 bases. Germline trimming cut 4 bases from V and 6 bases from J; bases unmatched to any gene: 14. Germline V gene data show CDR1 as MGHRA and CDR2 as YSYEKL. The CDR3 is 16 amino acids. CDR3 nucleotide sequence: TGCGCCAGCAGCCGGTCCGGGGGGGCGGATAGGTTCGAGCAGTACTTC. It specifies CASSRSGGADRFEQYF.

The chain links TRBV30 to TRBJ2-5; a weak D match, TRBD1 (5 bases). Per the germline V gene, CDR1 is GTSNPN and CDR2 is SVGIG (reference sequence). Trimming removed 0 bases at V and 1 base at J, with 6 bases between. The CDR3 is made up of 13 amino acids. The CDR3, as DNA: TGTGCCTGGAGTGTCAGGGTCCAAGAGACCCAGTACTTC. Translating it yields CAWSVRVQETQYF.

Here the CDR3 DNA reads TGTGCCAGCAGTGCTGGCCTAGCCCCTCTTTCTTACGAGCAGTACTTC. The encoded protein is CASSAGLAPLSYEQYF. V gene TRBV2 combines with J gene TRBJ2-7; TRBD2 might be the D (5 bases). Trimming left V 4 bases short and J 4 bases short, with 20 bases between. This CDR3 has 16 residues. Germline assignment: CDR1 SNHLY and CDR2 FYNNEI.

The chain links TRBV28 to TRBJ1-2; D may be TRBD1 (6 bases). The CDR3 is 13 amino acids. Per germline, CDR1 MDHEN and CDR2 SYDVKM. The V gene lost 10 bases and the J gene lost 8 bases, with 20 bases spanning the gap. The DNA for the CDR3 is TGTGCCACCAACAGGGCCGTGATGGGAGGCTACACCTTC. Amino acids: CATNRAVMGGYTF.

As for this clone: Additional DNA sequences in this sample encode the identical CDR3. The chain joins TRBV5-1 to TRBJ2-7, with a weak D call TRBD1 (5 bases). Trimming stripped 2 bases from V and 6 bases from J, with 9 bases between. Germline loops: CDR1 SGHRS, CDR2 YFSETQ. The CDR3 is 12 residues long. The CDR3 loop is CASSFSGIEQYF. The DNA of the CDR3 is TGCGCCAGCAGCTTTTCAGGGATCGAGCAGTACTTC.

To note about this clone: The CDR3 end shows no conserved phenylalanine or tryptophan, and so a read error is likely. The limits of the CDR3 on the DNA are not certain, so only TCRdb's listed CDR3 is given. The CDR3 is CASSPIRRRS. This chain uses TRBV19 with TRBJ2-7; the table's D call TRBD2 went unverified against the DNA. The germline V gene has CDR1 LNHDA and CDR2 SQIVND (reference sequence). Counting both end residues, the CDR3 totals 10 amino acids.

The chain uses TRBV6-6 and TRBJ2-1; possibly TRBD1 for D (5 bases). The V gene lost 2 bases and the J gene lost 8 bases, with 10 bases spanning the gap. CDR3 size: 13 residues. Germline V CDR1 and CDR2: MNHNY, SVGAGI (reference sequence). The CDR3 here is CASSYRGPDEQFF. In DNA form, the CDR3 reads TGTGCCAGCAGTTACAGGGGCCCCGATGAGCAGTTCTTC.

The chain uses TRBV27 and TRBJ1-2, with 7 nucleotides matching TRBD1. Trimming cost V 5 bases and J 4 bases; bases outside gene matches: 7. CDR1 is MNHEY, CDR2 SMNVEV, per germline (reference sequence). The CDR3 has 14 amino acids. The CDR3 DNA reads TGTGCCAGCAGTCTCCGACAGGGAAGCTATGGCTACACCTTC. It specifies CASSLRQGSYGYTF.

The CDR3 sequence: CASSPDIEAFF. The CDR3 coding sequence is TGTGCCAGCAGTCCGGACATTGAAGCTTTCTTT. The rearrangement joins TRBV6-6 to TRBJ1-1, with D maybe TRBD1 (5 bases). With 5 bases removed from V and 7 bases from J, the gap between germline ends came to 8 bases. This CDR3 spans 11 amino acids. CDR1 is MNHNY, CDR2 SVGAGI, per germline (reference sequence).